Shown below are 27 T cell receptor beta chains from a single sample sequenced in a study of blood T cell repertoires in COVID-19. Generated by immunoSEQ multiplex PCR, the TCRdb table keeps only in-frame clones and is missing some. The profile shows roughly 250,000 clones, approximately 90% of them singletons. The specimen was PBMCs or T cells enriched from blood (not recorded which). The receptors shown here come from a woman in her twenties or thirties with acute COVID-19.

This chain links TRBV20-1 with TRBJ1-2; D is perhaps TRBD1 (6 bases). The ends were cut back, 3 bases at V and 4 bases at J, with 18 bases in the middle. The V gene's germline CDR1 is DFQATT and CDR2 SNEGSKA (reference sequence). The CDR3 runs to 15 residues. The CDR3 sequence is CSASPPSRGIYGYTF. The CDR3 nucleotides read TGCAGTGCTAGTCCCCCGTCAAGGGGGATCTATGGCTACACCTTC.

This sequence joins TRBV19 and TRBJ1-5; a weak D match, TRBD1 (5 bases). The CDR3 is 15 amino acids. V lost 3 bases, J lost 4 bases, and 13 bases lay in between. Germline values: CDR1 LNHDA, CDR2 SQIVND (reference sequence). Written as DNA, the CDR3 is TGTGCCAGTAGTATTCGGGGGGGAAGAAATCAGCCCCAGCATTTT. The encoded protein is CASSIRGGRNQPQHF.

This clone was recorded only once. V gene TRBV7-9 combines with J gene TRBJ2-3; D perhaps matches TRBD2 (6 bases). Looked up from germline, CDR1 is SEHNR and CDR2 is FQNEAQ (reference sequence). The length of the CDR3 is 14 residues. V was trimmed by 2 bases and J by 0 bases, leaving 6 bases between them. The CDR3 sequence: CASSLSGSTDTQYF. CDR3 sequence (DNA): TGTGCCAGCAGCTTAAGCGGGAGCACAGATACGCAGTATTTT.

The chain employs TRBV28 and TRBJ2-1; D is possibly TRBD2 (5 bases). Trimming shortened V by 7 bases and J by 6 bases, and 16 bases separated the two germline ends. CDR1 is MDHEN, CDR2 SYDVKM, per germline. CDR3 length: 14 residues. CDR3 DNA: TGTGCCAGCAACGGGATCCTACTAGGCAATGAGCAGTTCTTC. Protein: CASNGILLGNEQFF.

The chain recombines TRBV7-2 with TRBJ2-2, with D unresolved. Trimming took 7 bases from V and 1 from J, leaving 25 bases between them. The length of the CDR3 is 19 residues. The germline V gene encodes CDR1 SGHTA and CDR2 FQGNSA. Written as DNA, the CDR3 is TGTGCCAGCACCCCAGGAAGAAATAGGATTCAAAAGAACACCGGGGAGCTGTTTTTT. Residues: CASTPGRNRIQKNTGELFF.

The V call is TRBV7-2, the J call TRBJ2-7; 9 bases fit TRBD1. Germline V CDR1 and CDR2: SGHTA, FQGNSA. The CDR3 covers 15 residues. Trimming removed 5 bases from V and 3 bases from J; junction bases left unmatched: 8. CDR3 sequence: CASSTFPGQGYEQYF. In DNA, the CDR3 is TGTGCCAGCAGCACCTTCCCGGGACAGGGCTACGAGCAGTACTTC.

This rearrangement joins TRBV6-5 to TRBJ2-7, with D possibly matching TRBD2 (5 bases). V lost 5 bases to trimming and J lost 3 bases, with 17 bases between them. The CDR3 is made up of 15 amino acids. Germline-derived CDR1 and CDR2 are MNHEY and SVGAGI. The DNA for the CDR3 is TGTGCCAGCAGTCAACGGATCCTAGGAGGCTACGAGCAGTACTTC. Its translation: CASSQRILGGYEQYF.

The chain joins TRBV7-2 to TRBJ2-3, with 11 bases matching TRBD1. The J segment lost 4 bases and the V segment lost 6 bases, leaving 6 bases of the junction unmatched. CDR3 length equals 15 residues. Germline CDR1 reads SGHTA; CDR2 reads FQGNSA. The CDR3 region is CASSRTGGSPDTQYF. The CDR3 DNA is TGTGCCAGCAGTAGGACAGGGGGCAGCCCAGATACGCAGTATTTT.

V and J are TRBV19 and TRBJ1-1, with D perhaps matching TRBD1 (6 bases). The germline gives CDR1 LNHDA, CDR2 SQIVND (reference sequence). The ends were cut back, 5 bases at V and 5 bases at J, with 9 bases in the middle. The CDR3 extends over 12 amino acids. CDR3 DNA sequence: TGTGCCAGTAGTCCAGGGGTTACTGAAGCTTTCTTT. It encodes CASSPGVTEAFF.

The CDR3 loop reads CASSFIGTSGIEQYF. The CDR3 region has the DNA TGCGCCAGCAGCTTCATAGGGACTAGCGGCATCGAGCAGTACTTC. V usage is TRBV5-1 and J usage is TRBJ2-7, with TRBD2 matching over 11 bases. Trimming at V came to 2 bases and at J to 6 bases, leaving 7 bases not matched to a gene. CDR1 is SGHRS, CDR2 YFSETQ, per germline. The CDR3 sequence is 15 residues long. Full variable domain (outside the CDR3, taken from reference TRBV5-1 and TRBJ2-7): KAGVTQTPRYLIKTRGQQVTLSCSPISGHRSVSWYQQTPGQGLQFLFEYFSETQRNKGNFPGRFSGRQFSNSRSEMNVSTLELGDSALYLCASSFIGTSGIEQYFGPGTRLTVT.

The CDR3 is CASGPAVRQGNEKLFF. Here the CDR3 DNA reads TGTGCTAGTGGTCCAGCCGTTCGACAGGGTAATGAAAAACTGTTTTTT. The chain joins TRBV12-5 to TRBJ1-4; TRBD1 agrees at 7 bases. This CDR3 has 16 residues. V was pared by 5 bases and J by 4 bases, with 10 bases of the junction left unmatched. Per germline, CDR1 LGHNT and CDR2 FRNRAP.

This rearrangement joins TRBV7-2 to TRBJ2-1, with 9 positions matching TRBD2. Looked up from germline, CDR1 is SGHTA and CDR2 is FQGNSA. V trimming: 5 bases; J trimming: 9 bases; junction bases outside the gene matches: 11. The CDR3 extends over 15 amino acids. The CDR3 loop reads CASSAGPSGKIEQFF. The CDR3 bases are TGTGCCAGCAGCGCAGGGCCTAGCGGGAAGATTGAGCAGTTCTTC. Combining the CDR3 with reference TRBV7-2 and TRBJ2-1 gives the whole variable domain GAGVSQSPSNKVTEKGKDVELRCDPISGHTALYWYRQSLGQGLEFLIYFQGNSAPDKSGLPSDRFSAERTGGSVSTLTIQRTQQEDSAVYLCASSAGPSGKIEQFFGPGTRLTVL.

The CDR3 region is CASSSKDRRNEKLFF. Written as DNA, the CDR3 is TGTGCCAGCAGCTCCAAGGACAGGCGAAATGAAAAACTGTTTTTT. V and J are TRBV7-9 and TRBJ1-4, with TRBD1 identical over 7 bases. The CDR3 is 15 residues long. Losses at the gene ends were 4 bases for V and 5 bases for J; bases not matched to a gene: 7. CDR1 SEHNR and CDR2 FQNEAQ come from the germline V gene (reference sequence).

The rearrangement links TRBV28 to TRBJ1-2; TRBD1 matches 9 bases. Germline CDR1 and CDR2: MDHEN and SYDVKM. Trimming at V came to 2 bases and at J to 2 bases, leaving 6 bases not matched to a gene. The CDR3 has 16 amino acids. The CDR3 DNA follows: TGTGCCAGCAGTTTACCGGGACAGGGAATAAACTATGGCTACACCTTC. Translated: CASSLPGQGINYGYTF.

This chain connects TRBV25-1 to TRBJ2-1; 7 bases align to TRBD1. The CDR3 totals 12 residues. Germline V CDR1 and CDR2: MGHDK, SYGVNS. V shed 5 bases, J shed 8 bases, and the junction held 3 bases outside the gene matches. CDR3 nucleotides: TGTGCCAGCAGTCGACAGGGTTATGAGCAGTTCTTC. Its protein product is CASSRQGYEQFF. Full variable domain (rest looked up from reference TRBV25-1 and TRBJ2-1): EADIYQTPRYLVIGTGKKITLECSQTMGHDKMYWYQQDPGMELHLIHYSYGVNSTEKGDLSSESTVSRIRTEHFPLTLESARPSHTSQYLCASSRQGYEQFFGPGTRLTVL.

This clone was counted a single time. V usage is TRBV29-1 and J usage is TRBJ1-2, with 9 nucleotides matching TRBD1. The CDR3 is made up of 12 amino acids. CDR1 and CDR2 (germline): SQVTM, ANQGSEA. Germline trimming cut 7 bases from V and 6 bases from J; bases unmatched to any gene: 6. CDR3 in DNA: TGCAGCGGCCTCAGACAGGGGGATGGCTACACCTTC. As protein: CSGLRQGDGYTF.

This clone appeared once. This sequence joins TRBV6-1 and TRBJ2-1; TRBD1 is a possible D gene (6 bases). The germline gives CDR1 MNHNS, CDR2 SASEGT. CDR3 length equals 12 residues. V shed 1 base and J shed 14 bases, with 12 bases lying between them. CDR3 bases: TGTGCCAGCAGTGAAGATCGGGACAAGGAGTTCTTC. Translating gives CASSEDRDKEFF.

This clone appeared a single time. The chain is built from TRBV4-1 and TRBJ2-1; 7 nucleotides agree with TRBD1. Germline V gives CDR1 MGHRA, CDR2 YSYEKL. V lost 1 base to trimming and J lost 3 bases; unmatched junction nucleotides: 3. The CDR3 length is 15 residues. The CDR3 protein is CASSQGWDSYNEQFF. The CDR3 bases are TGCGCCAGCAGCCAAGGTTGGGACAGCTACAATGAGCAGTTCTTC.

The V and J genes are TRBV15 and TRBJ2-1; D gene unclear. V dropped 0 bases and J dropped 5 bases, with 5 bases sitting between them. The CDR3 has 13 amino acids. Per germline, CDR1 LNHNV and CDR2 YYDKDF (reference sequence). The CDR3 is CATSRDFDNEQFF. The CDR3 nucleotides read TGTGCCACCAGCAGAGATTTCGACAATGAGCAGTTCTTC.

The chain recombines TRBV28 with TRBJ1-6; 7 nucleotides agree with TRBD1. This CDR3 has 16 residues. Trimming took 5 bases from V and 1 from J; bases not matched to a gene: 5. CDR1 is MDHEN, CDR2 SYDVKM, per germline. CDR3 nucleotides: TGTGCCAGCAGTGCCTCGACAGGGTCCTATAATTCACCCCTCCACTTT. Translation gives CASSASTGSYNSPLHF.

V usage is TRBV9 and J usage is TRBJ2-1; D remains unclear. The V end lost 3 bases, the J end lost 0 bases, and 10 bases lay between the germline ends. The CDR3 extends over 15 amino acids. Germline V gives CDR1 SGDLS, CDR2 YYNGEE. The CDR3 coding sequence is TGTGCCAGCAGCGACGGGTCCAGCTCCTACAATGAGCAGTTCTTC. This sequence encodes CASSDGSSSYNEQFF.

The CDR3 loop reads CASSQERDLRGDTQYF. The CDR3 DNA follows: TGTGCCAGCAGCCAGGAACGGGACCTGAGGGGGGATACGCAGTATTTT. V usage is TRBV3-1 (or the pseudogene TRBV3-2) and J usage is TRBJ2-3, with D possibly TRBD1 on 6 matching bases. Trimming took 3 bases from V and 6 from J, leaving 19 bases between them. The germline V gene encodes CDR1 LGHDT and CDR2 YNNKEL (reference sequence). The CDR3 is made up of 16 amino acids.

This clone showed up just once. The chain has TRBV24-1 and TRBJ1-4; D not certain. The ends were cut back, 0 bases at V and 3 bases at J, with 7 bases in the middle. CDR3 length: 15 amino acids. Germline CDR1 is KGHDR and CDR2 is SFDVKD. CDR3 sequence reads: CATSDLGGANEKLFF. Here the CDR3 DNA reads TGTGCCACCAGTGATTTGGGCGGGGCTAATGAAAAACTGTTTTTT.

The J gene is TRBJ1-1, the V gene TRBV2, with 8 bases that match TRBD1. Per the germline V gene, CDR1 is SNHLY and CDR2 is FYNNEI. J was trimmed by 0 bases and V by 5 bases; bases with no gene match: 5. The CDR3 consists of 15 residues. For the CDR3, the DNA is TGTGCCAGCAGTTCTCGACAGGGGATGAACACTGAAGCTTTCTTT. It is translated as CASSSRQGMNTEAFF. Supplemented by reference TRBV2 and TRBJ1-1, the full variable domain reads EPEVTQTPSHQVTQMGQEVILRCVPISNHLYFYWYRQILGQKVEFLVSFYNNEISEKSEIFDDQFSVERPDGSNFTLKIRSTKLEDSAMYFCASSSRQGMNTEAFFGQGTRLTVV.

The chain couples TRBV4-1 to TRBJ2-3; D is possibly TRBD1 (8 bases). The CDR3 sequence is 17 residues long. V was clipped by 4 bases and J by 1 base, with 18 bases between them. Germline assignment: CDR1 MGHRA and CDR2 YSYEKL. CDR3 protein: CASSRITGGAGTDTQYF. In nucleotides, the CDR3 is TGCGCCAGCAGCCGCATTACAGGGGGGGCGGGCACAGATACGCAGTATTTT.

The chain has TRBV9 and TRBJ2-5; 7 bases align to TRBD1. CDR3 length: 17 amino acids. V shed 0 bases and J 3 bases; nucleotides not matched to a gene: 11. The V gene's germline CDR1 is SGDLS and CDR2 YYNGEE. CDR3 in amino acids: CASSVGGRNRGKETQYF. CDR3 DNA: TGTGCCAGCAGCGTAGGGGGCCGGAACAGGGGAAAAGAGACCCAGTACTTC. The full variable domain, in which reference TRBV9 and TRBJ2-5 provide the parts outside the CDR3, is DSGVTQTPKHLITATGQRVTLRCSPRSGDLSVYWYQQSLDQGLQFLIQYYNGEERAKGNILERFSAQQFPDLHSELNLSSLELGDSALYFCASSVGGRNRGKETQYFGPGTRLLVL.

CDR3 sequence: CASSRGEAYEQYF. DNA for the CDR3: TGTGCCAGCAGCCGCGGGGAAGCCTACGAGCAGTACTTC. The V call is TRBV11-2, the J call TRBJ2-7; D may be TRBD2 (6 bases). The V end was cut by 5 bases, the J end by 2 bases, with 10 bases between. Germline V gene data show CDR1 as SGHAT and CDR2 as FQNNGV. The CDR3 covers 13 residues.